This entry describes one TCR beta chain. The record originates from a study of OX40 agonist ivuxolimab in advanced cancers. Assay: immunoSEQ multiplex PCR; the TCRdb copy retains only in-frame clones and omits some. There are tens of thousands of clones in the sample; roughly nine tenths occur only once, and approximately 0.94% lies in the top ten. The V gene's germline CDR1 is SGHNT and CDR2 YENEEA. V shed 2 bases, J shed 9 bases, and the junction held 4 bases outside the gene matches. This CDR3 contains 13 residues. V gene TRBV11-3 combines with J gene TRBJ2-1, with TRBD2 matching over 7 bases. The sequenced sample was CD4+ or CD8+ T cells sorted from blood, obtained in a trial of the OX40 agonist ivuxolimab. The receptor was derived from an adult with an advanced solid tumor such as melanoma, head and neck, liver or kidney cancer. CDR3 nucleotide sequence: TGTGCCAGCAGCTTAACTAGCGCGGGTGAGCAGTTCTTC. This encodes CASSLTSAGEQFF. The full variable domain, rest sourced from reference TRBV11-3 and TRBJ2-1, is EAGVVQSPRYKIIEKKQPVAFWCNPISGHNTLYWYLQNLGQGPELLIRYENEEAVDDSQLPKDRFSAERLKGVDSTLKIQPAELGDSAVYLCASSLTSAGEQFFGPGTRLTVL.